This T cell receptor beta chain was captured in a study of CD8 T cells in Susac syndrome. Study as a whole: Patients with Susac syndrome were therapy-naive, on corticosteroids, or on intravenous immunoglobulin alone at blood draw.

Trimming removed 4 bases from V and 4 bases from J, with 9 bases in between. CDR3 length: 13 amino acids. Reverse transcription of roughly 0.45 to 1 ug RNA was performed with random hexamers. In TCRdb, the immunoSEQ multiplex PCR reads were re-called with MiXCR into one record per CDR3 protein. The sample shows about 100,000 distinct CDR3 sequences, approximately 95% of them seen only once. Sequenced input: CD8+ T cells from PBMCs. The receptor was derived from a human donor with Susac syndrome. V usage is TRBV12-3 or TRBV12-4 and J usage is TRBJ2-3; the D is unclear. The CDR3 DNA follows: TGTGCCAGCAGTTCCATTAATGCAGATACGCAGTATTTT. Its protein is CASSSINADTQYF.